This TCR beta chain was identified during a study of cytomegalovirus exposure and HLA in healthy donors. General study findings and limits: The authors listed 180 or so TCR beta chains as cytomegalovirus-associated.

CDR1 MNHNS and CDR2 SASEGT come from the germline V gene. Trimming stripped 2 bases from V and 7 bases from J, with 8 bases between. This CDR3 region has 12 residues. It was the approximately 120-subject validation cohort, separate from the approximately 620-subject first cohort, to which the donors belonged. Libraries were prepared by immunoSEQ multiplex PCR; TCRdb keeps only in-frame clonotypes and omits some of them. The data contain about 160,000 clones, 90% to 97% of them singletons. In the case of this clone: Its antigen is not identified.

This clonotype was sampled from a woman aged 18-29 years in good health and CMV-seronegative. The genes are TRBV6-1 and TRBJ1-2; the D gene is possibly TRBD1 (5 bases). Sequencing was done on a sample of PBMCs. CDR3 sequence (DNA): TGTGCCAGCAGTGAACGCAGGGCTGGCTACACCTTC. It codes for CASSERRAGYTF.